This entry lists 21 T cell receptor beta chains sequenced from one sample in a study of T cell responses to AZD1222 COVID-19 vaccine. Data came from immunoSEQ multiplex PCR; TCRdb stores just in-frame clones and leaves some out. The sample has 150,000 to 200,000 clones; 90% to 95% are singletons. Here the sequenced sample was peripheral blood, taken 28 days after the second AZD1222 dose. All receptors come from an adult who received the AZD1222 COVID-19 vaccine.

The rearrangement uses TRBV30 and TRBJ2-1; no reliable D call. The V and J ends lost 0 bases and 9 bases respectively, with 12 bases between them. The CDR3 loop spans 13 amino acids. From germline, CDR1 is GTSNPN and CDR2 SVGIG (reference sequence). CDR3 loop: CAWSVPDYGEQFF. CDR3 coding DNA: TGTGCCTGGAGTGTACCTGATTATGGTGAGCAGTTCTTC.

CDR3 residues: CASSSQGVRTEAFF. CDR3 sequence (DNA): TGTGCCAGCAGCTCACAGGGAGTTCGGACTGAAGCTTTCTTT. The chain carries TRBV7-2 and TRBJ1-1; tentative D call: TRBD1 (6 bases). The ends were cut back, 4 bases at V and 5 bases at J, with 14 bases in the middle. This CDR3 has 14 amino acids. The V gene's germline CDR1 is SGHTA and CDR2 FQGNSA.

This chain connects TRBV19 to TRBJ2-1, with D possibly being TRBD1 (5 bases). V was pared by 3 bases and J by 2 bases, with 8 bases between. CDR3 length: 14 residues. The germline V gene has CDR1 LNHDA and CDR2 SQIVND (reference sequence). CDR3 loop: CASSIPGTYNEQFF. CDR3 coding DNA: TGTGCCAGTAGTATTCCAGGGACCTACAATGAGCAGTTCTTC. The whole variable domain, remainder taken from reference TRBV19 and TRBJ2-1, is DGGITQSPKYLFRKEGQNVTLSCEQNLNHDAMYWYRQDPGQGLRLIYYSQIVNDFQKGDIAEGYSVSREKKESFPLTVTSAQKNPTAFYLCASSIPGTYNEQFFGPGTRLTVL.

The chain recombines TRBV11-3 with TRBJ2-1, with unresolved D. Germline lookup yields CDR1 SGHNT and CDR2 YENEEA. The germline V and J ends were trimmed by 0 bases and 4 bases, with 10 bases remaining between them. This CDR3 has 15 residues. The CDR3 coding sequence is TGTGCCAGCAGCTTAGAGGCAGCCTCTTACAATGAGCAGTTCTTC. It yields the protein CASSLEAASYNEQFF.

The chain has TRBV5-1 and TRBJ2-3, with a tentative D call TRBD1 (6 bases). This CDR3 spans 14 amino acids. Per the germline V gene, CDR1 is SGHRS and CDR2 is YFSETQ. Trimming removed 8 bases at V and 4 bases at J, with 17 bases between. CDR3 DNA: TGCGCCAGTACCGGGACATCCGCGGCAGATACGCAGTATTTT. Its protein product is CASTGTSAADTQYF.

The chain carries TRBV27 and TRBJ2-1, with a possible D match to TRBD1 (6 bases). The V and J ends lost 6 bases and 4 bases respectively, with 16 bases between them. The CDR3 is 15 amino acids. Germline V gene lookup returns CDR1 MNHEY and CDR2 SMNVEV (reference sequence). The CDR3 DNA reads as TGTGCCAGCAGGAGGCTCCTAGGGGGTTACAATGAGCAGTTCTTC. Its translation is CASRRLLGGYNEQFF.

The V and J genes are TRBV25-1 and TRBJ1-2; D is unclear. CDR1 and CDR2 (germline): MGHDK, SYGVNS. V was pared by 3 bases and J by 3 bases, with 14 bases between. This CDR3 comprises 15 residues. In DNA form, the CDR3 reads TGTGCCAGCAGTGACTCAGGTTGGGGTGACTATGGCTACACCTTC. This gives the protein CASSDSGWGDYGYTF.

This rearrangement joins TRBV29-1 to TRBJ2-7; D gene ambiguous. CDR3 size: 14 residues. Trimming took off 4 bases at V and 0 bases at J, with 13 bases between the two ends. CDR1 is SQVTM, CDR2 ANQGSEA, per germline. The CDR3 region is CSVVGQETSYEQYF. DNA of the CDR3: TGCAGCGTTGTGGGTCAGGAAACCTCCTACGAGCAGTACTTC.

This chain uses TRBV12-3 or TRBV12-4 with TRBJ1-2; D uncertain. V shed 5 bases and J shed 5 bases, with 9 bases lying between them. This CDR3 is built from 12 residues. The chain's CDR3 is CASSQSLYGYTF. The CDR3 DNA sequence: TGTGCCAGCAGTCAATCTCTTTATGGCTACACCTTC.

V and J are TRBV4-2 and TRBJ1-1; 7 nucleotides align to TRBD1. This CDR3 has 17 amino acids. Germline V gene lookup returns CDR1 LGHNA and CDR2 YNFKEQ. Trimming took 0 bases from V and 2 from J; bases not matched to a gene: 9. This CDR3 is CASSQDGKGAFNTEAFF. For the CDR3, the DNA is TGTGCCAGCAGCCAAGACGGGAAGGGGGCGTTTAACACTGAAGCTTTCTTT.

V is TRBV5-4 and J is TRBJ2-1, with D possibly TRBD2 on 6 matching bases. Germline lookup yields CDR1 SGHNT and CDR2 YYREEE (reference sequence). The CDR3 loop spans 14 amino acids. V was clipped by 0 bases and J by 9 bases, with 13 bases between them. For the CDR3, the DNA is TGTGCCAGCAGCTTGGCCAGGGAGGCGGGTGAGCAGTTCTTC. Its protein product is CASSLAREAGEQFF. The full variable domain, in which reference TRBV5-4 and TRBJ2-1 provide the parts outside the CDR3, is ETGVTQSPTHLIKTRGQQVTLRCSSQSGHNTVSWYQQALGQGPQFIFQYYREEENGRGNFPPRFSGLQFPNYSSELNVNALELDDSALYLCASSLAREAGEQFFGPGTRLTVL.

The gene calls are TRBV7-9 and TRBJ2-1, with a possible D match to TRBD2 (6 bases). CDR1 is SEHNR, CDR2 FQNEAQ, per germline (reference sequence). The CDR3 spans 16 residues. V lost 5 bases and J lost 5, with 19 bases in between. The CDR3 region is CASSPPGVGFDNEQFF. CDR3 nucleotide sequence: TGTGCCAGCAGCCCGCCGGGGGTGGGGTTTGACAATGAGCAGTTCTTC.

The rearrangement links TRBV7-9 to TRBJ1-2; D may be TRBD1 (5 bases). Between the trimmed V and J ends, which lost 4 bases and 7 bases, there was a span of 10 bases. Germline V lookup: CDR1 SEHNR, CDR2 FQNEAQ (reference sequence). The CDR3 sequence is 12 residues long. The CDR3 reads CASSSAGGGYTF. The CDR3 nucleotides read TGTGCCAGCAGCTCGGCTGGGGGTGGCTACACCTTC.

The V gene is TRBV5-1, the J gene TRBJ1-1; 7 positions match TRBD1. J lost 1 base, V lost 4 bases, and 7 bases had no gene match. CDR3 length: 15 amino acids. Germline CDR1 reads SGHRS; CDR2 reads YFSETQ. This CDR3 reads CASSRQGTRNTEAFF. In DNA form, the CDR3 reads TGCGCCAGCAGCCGACAGGGTACTCGGAACACTGAAGCTTTCTTT.

The genes are TRBV5-4 and TRBJ2-7; 7 bases line up with TRBD1. The CDR3 contains 13 residues. Trimming took 4 bases from V and 4 from J; bases not matched to a gene: 5. CDR1 is SGHNT, CDR2 YYREEE, per germline (reference sequence). CDR3 in DNA: TGTGCCAGCAGCCACGACAGGGAGTACGAGCAGTACTTC. Translating it yields CASSHDREYEQYF.

This sequence joins TRBV3-1 (or the pseudogene TRBV3-2) and TRBJ2-1, with D perhaps assigned TRBD1 or TRBD2 (6 bases each). Germline values: CDR1 LGHDT, CDR2 YNNKEL (reference sequence). The CDR3 runs 14 residues. Trimming stripped 3 bases from V and 9 bases from J, with 15 bases between. The CDR3: CASSHNNREAEQFF. DNA for the CDR3: TGTGCCAGCAGCCATAACAACAGGGAGGCTGAGCAGTTCTTC.

This chain uses TRBV30 with TRBJ2-7; unclear D gene. CDR1 and CDR2 (germline): GTSNPN, SVGIG (reference sequence). The CDR3 consists of 13 residues. V was trimmed by 0 bases and J by 3 bases, leaving 9 bases between them. The CDR3 spells CAWSVVLGYEQYF. The CDR3, as DNA: TGTGCCTGGAGTGTAGTTTTGGGCTACGAGCAGTACTTC.

This clone was seen just once. This chain uses TRBV7-2 with TRBJ2-1, with no clear D. The CDR3 has 15 residues. Germline V gene lookup returns CDR1 SGHTA and CDR2 FQGNSA. Trimming removed 1 base from V and 5 bases from J, with 12 bases in between. CDR3 sequence (DNA): TGTGCCAGCAGCTTAGTCTGGGCGAGTAACAATGAGCAGTTCTTC. It translates to CASSLVWASNNEQFF.

The CDR3 DNA sequence: TGTGCCAGCAGCACCCTTGGGCTAGCGGAGCAGTTCTTC. The encoded protein is CASSTLGLAEQFF. This rearrangement joins TRBV7-2 to TRBJ2-1; possibly TRBD2 for D (6 bases). Trimming removed 5 bases at V and 10 bases at J, with 15 bases between. CDR1 and CDR2 from the germline V gene are SGHTA and FQGNSA. The CDR3 spans 13 residues.

This clone was seen once. This CDR3 is CASSLGTGDGNTIYF. The CDR3 coding sequence is TGCGCCAGCAGCCTAGGGACAGGAGATGGAAACACCATATATTTT. V gene TRBV4-3 combines with J gene TRBJ1-3, with 8 bases fitting TRBD1. The CDR3 is made up of 15 amino acids. V lost 4 bases and J lost 3; bases outside the gene matches: 5. The germline V gene has CDR1 LGHNA and CDR2 YSLEER.

The chain employs TRBV29-1 and TRBJ2-5, with 10 bases lining up with TRBD1. Germline V gene sequence: CDR1 SQVTM, CDR2 ANQGSEA. The CDR3 runs to 12 residues. After removal of 6 bases from V and 4 bases from J, the junction contained 2 bases not matched to a gene. The CDR3 region is CSVDRGRETQYF. CDR3 DNA sequence: TGCAGCGTCGACAGGGGGCGAGAGACCCAGTACTTC.